This T cell receptor beta chain was documented in a study of preoperative IRX-2 immunotherapy in early breast cancer. This clone was observed a single time. The treatment: preoperative locoregional IRX-2 cytokine immunotherapy. Samples came from a phase Ib trial of preoperative locoregional IRX-2 cytokine immunotherapy. Data came from immunoSEQ multiplex PCR; TCRdb stores just in-frame clones and leaves some out. This sample has about 13,000 clones, with approximately 90% found just once. The CDR3 consists of 14 residues. V lost 5 bases and J lost 10, with 19 bases in between. Germline V CDR1 and CDR2: SGHKS, YYEKEE (reference sequence).

The J gene is TRBJ2-1, the V gene TRBV5-5; a weak D match, TRBD2 (5 bases). Specimen collection occurred from a patient treated with IRX-2 immunotherapy. The TCR was taken from a human donor with breast cancer. The CDR3 sequence: CASRVRLEQREQFF. The CDR3, as DNA: TGTGCCAGCAGGGTGAGGCTAGAACAGCGGGAGCAGTTCTTC.